Reported below is one T cell receptor beta chain. What antigen it recognizes has not been identified. Within one base of it there is no much larger clone, and no base qualities were kept. The donors were included in the validation cohort of some 110 subjects, a group kept apart from the roughly 700-subject first cohort. The sample is drawn from a study of cytomegalovirus exposure and HLA in healthy donors (dated by TCRdb to about 2017). Turning to the overall study: According to a later analysis, the 100 to 150 validation repertoires were produced on the same platform as the roughly 600 repertoires of the first cohort. The study aimed to test whether cataloging public T cell receptors could reveal signatures of past pathogen exposure. In addition to the first cohort of 650 to 800 subjects, a separate validation cohort of around 110 different subjects was used. The study combined high-throughput TCR immunosequencing, statistical association of individual TCRs with disease status, and machine learning to predict cytomegalovirus infection status.

The library was obtained by the immunoSEQ multiplex PCR assay. The source study handled its data this way. A statistical classification framework was built to diagnose cytomegalovirus status from the catalog of TCR beta chain sequences. This immuneACCESS table, as held by TCRdb, lists in-frame sequences with V and J called but not all clones. Of the missing ones, under half trace to an unresolved V gene in checked studies; the others have no known cause. Clone size and the V and J calls come from that table; the DNA yielded D and trimming. The sample has tens of thousands of clones on record, about 95% of them singletons. Jointly, the top ten make up approximately 2.5% of the sample. V is clipped by 5 bases and J by 6 bases, and the sequence between their germline boundaries is 16 bases long. From cysteine to phenylalanine, the CDR3 is 15 amino acids long. Only the CDR3 portion is preserved as DNA: 45 bases, with reading frame beginning at the first base. The germline V gene encodes CDR1 MDHEN and CDR2 SYDVKM.

On the study overall, not on this receptor specifically: Subsequent analysis determined that TCRs grouped into clusters in the first cohort also showed a tendency toward co-occurrence across the roughly 130 validation repertoires, and approximately 94% of cluster scores exceeded 0. It was suggested by the authors that the approach could potentially be generalized to other disease states and immunological phenotypes. A few of the identified cytomegalovirus-associated TCR beta chains were confirmed in vitro to be specific for cytomegalovirus antigens. The study gave a list of more than 150 TCR beta chains associated with cytomegalovirus. Cytomegalovirus status was reported to be diagnosed by the classifier with high specificity and sensitivity in both the original and validation cohorts. A later analysis had no HLA typing for the validation cohort, so co-occurrence there was scored across all 120 or so repertoires. Across donors, most TCR sequences were observed very rarely, whereas some public TCRs were present in many individuals.

This sequence was found in a man between 18 and 29 years old in good health and CMV-seronegative. The receptor chain draws on TRBV28 and TRBJ1-4; matching of 5 bases hints at TRBD1 as the D gene. The sample taken for sequencing was PBMCs. The DNA sequence is given as TGTGCCAGCAGTCCATACAGCGGGGGGGATGAAAAACTGTTTTTT. Translation gives CASSPYSGGDEKLFF. Beyond the CDR3, the reference TRBV28 and TRBJ1-4 genes provide the residues; the full variable domain reads: DVKVTQSSRYLVKRTGEKVFLECVQDMDHENMFWYRQDPGLGLRLIYFSYDVKMKEKGDIPEGYSVSREKKERFSLILESASTNQTSMYLCASSPYSGGDEKLFFGSGTQLSVL.